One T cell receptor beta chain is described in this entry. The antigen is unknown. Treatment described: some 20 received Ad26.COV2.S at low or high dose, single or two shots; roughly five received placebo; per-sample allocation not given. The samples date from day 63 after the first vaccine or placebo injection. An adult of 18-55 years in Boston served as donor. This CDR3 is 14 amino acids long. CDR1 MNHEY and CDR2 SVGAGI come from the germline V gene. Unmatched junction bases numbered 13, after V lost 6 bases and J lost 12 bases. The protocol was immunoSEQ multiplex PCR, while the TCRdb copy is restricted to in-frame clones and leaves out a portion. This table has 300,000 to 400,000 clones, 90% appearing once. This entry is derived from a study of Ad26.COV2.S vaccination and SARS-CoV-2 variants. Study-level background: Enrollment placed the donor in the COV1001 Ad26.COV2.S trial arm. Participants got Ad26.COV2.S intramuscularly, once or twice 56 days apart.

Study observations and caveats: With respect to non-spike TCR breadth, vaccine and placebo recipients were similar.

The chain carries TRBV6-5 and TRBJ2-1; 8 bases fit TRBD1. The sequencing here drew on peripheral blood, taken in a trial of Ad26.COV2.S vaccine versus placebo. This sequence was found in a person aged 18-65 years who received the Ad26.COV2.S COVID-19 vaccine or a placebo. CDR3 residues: CASSQIRTGQAQFF. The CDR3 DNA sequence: TGTGCCAGCAGCCAAATTAGGACAGGGCAGGCGCAGTTCTTC.